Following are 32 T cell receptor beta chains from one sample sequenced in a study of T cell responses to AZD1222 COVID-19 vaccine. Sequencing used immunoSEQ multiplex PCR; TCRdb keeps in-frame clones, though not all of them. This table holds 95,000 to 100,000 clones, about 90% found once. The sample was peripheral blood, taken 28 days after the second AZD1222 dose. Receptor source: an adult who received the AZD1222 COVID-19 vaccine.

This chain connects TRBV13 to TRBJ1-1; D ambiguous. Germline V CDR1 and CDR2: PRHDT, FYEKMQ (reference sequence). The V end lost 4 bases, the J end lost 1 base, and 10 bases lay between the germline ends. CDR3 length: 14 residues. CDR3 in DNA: TGTGCCAGCAGCTCAGACGGTTGGAACACTGAAGCTTTCTTT. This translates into CASSSDGWNTEAFF.

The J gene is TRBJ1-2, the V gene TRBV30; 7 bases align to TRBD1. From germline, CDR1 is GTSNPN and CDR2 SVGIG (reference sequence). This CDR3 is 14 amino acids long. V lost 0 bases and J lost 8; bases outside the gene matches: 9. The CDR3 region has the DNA TGTGCCTGGAGTGTCTGGACAGGTTCCTACGGCTACACCTTC. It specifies CAWSVWTGSYGYTF.

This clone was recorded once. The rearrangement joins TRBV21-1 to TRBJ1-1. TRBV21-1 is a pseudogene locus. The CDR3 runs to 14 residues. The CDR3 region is CASSKGGSNTEAFF. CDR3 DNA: TGTGCCAGCAGCAAAGGGGGATCAAACACTGAAGCTTTCTTT.

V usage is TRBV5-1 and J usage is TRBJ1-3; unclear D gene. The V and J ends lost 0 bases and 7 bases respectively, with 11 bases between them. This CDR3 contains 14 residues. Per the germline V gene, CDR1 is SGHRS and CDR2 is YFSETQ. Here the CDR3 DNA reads TGCGCCAGCAGCTTGGAACAGCAAAGCAACACCATATATTTT. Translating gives CASSLEQQSNTIYF.

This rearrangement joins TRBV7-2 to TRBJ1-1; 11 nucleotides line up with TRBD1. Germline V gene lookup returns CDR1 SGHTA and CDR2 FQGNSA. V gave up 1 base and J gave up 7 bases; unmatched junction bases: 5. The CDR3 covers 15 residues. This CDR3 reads CASSLVHGTGGEAFF. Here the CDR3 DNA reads TGTGCCAGCAGCTTAGTCCACGGGACAGGGGGTGAAGCTTTCTTT.

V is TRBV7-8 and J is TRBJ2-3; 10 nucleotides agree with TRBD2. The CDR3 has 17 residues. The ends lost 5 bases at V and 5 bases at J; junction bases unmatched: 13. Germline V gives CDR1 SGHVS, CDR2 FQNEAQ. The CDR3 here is CASSLPGLAEGGDTQYF. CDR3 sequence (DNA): TGTGCCAGCAGCCTTCCTGGACTAGCGGAGGGGGGAGATACGCAGTATTTT. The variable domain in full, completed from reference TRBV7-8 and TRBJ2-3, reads GAGVSQSPRYKVAKRGQDVALRCDPISGHVSLFWYQQALGQGPEFLTYFQNEAQLDKSGLPSDRFFAERPEGSVSTLKIQRTQQEDSAVYLCASSLPGLAEGGDTQYFGPGTRLTVL.

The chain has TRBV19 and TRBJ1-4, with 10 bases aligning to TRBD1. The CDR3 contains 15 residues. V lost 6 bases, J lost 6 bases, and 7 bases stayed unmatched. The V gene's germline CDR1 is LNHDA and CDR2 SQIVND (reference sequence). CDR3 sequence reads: CASSLTGTGDEKLFF. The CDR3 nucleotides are TGTGCCAGTAGCCTCACCGGGACAGGGGATGAAAAACTGTTTTTT. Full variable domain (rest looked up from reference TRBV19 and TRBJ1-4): DGGITQSPKYLFRKEGQNVTLSCEQNLNHDAMYWYRQDPGQGLRLIYYSQIVNDFQKGDIAEGYSVSREKKESFPLTVTSAQKNPTAFYLCASSLTGTGDEKLFFGSGTQLSVL.

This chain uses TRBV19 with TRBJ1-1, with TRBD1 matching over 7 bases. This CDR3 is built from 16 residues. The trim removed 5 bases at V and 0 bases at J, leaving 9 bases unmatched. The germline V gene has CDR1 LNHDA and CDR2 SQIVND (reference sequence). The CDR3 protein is CASSLGQAQLNTEAFF. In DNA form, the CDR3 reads TGTGCCAGTAGTCTAGGACAGGCCCAATTGAACACTGAAGCTTTCTTT.

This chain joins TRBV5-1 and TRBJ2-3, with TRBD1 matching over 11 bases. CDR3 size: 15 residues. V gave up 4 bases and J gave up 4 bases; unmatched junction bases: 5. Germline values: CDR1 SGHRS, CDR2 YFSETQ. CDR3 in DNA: TGCGCCAGCAGCGAGCCGGGACAGGGGGCAGATACGCAGTATTTT. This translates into CASSEPGQGADTQYF.

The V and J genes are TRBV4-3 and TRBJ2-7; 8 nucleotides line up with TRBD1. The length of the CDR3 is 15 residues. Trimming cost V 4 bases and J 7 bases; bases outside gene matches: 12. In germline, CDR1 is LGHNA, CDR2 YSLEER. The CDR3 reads CASSPGQGSAWEQYF. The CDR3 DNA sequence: TGCGCCAGCAGCCCTGGACAGGGATCGGCTTGGGAGCAGTACTTC.

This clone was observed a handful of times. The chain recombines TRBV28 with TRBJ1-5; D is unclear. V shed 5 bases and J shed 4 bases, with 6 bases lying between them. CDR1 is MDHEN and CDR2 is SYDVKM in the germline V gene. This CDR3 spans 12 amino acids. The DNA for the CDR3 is TGTGCCAGCAGTCGTCAGAATCAGCCCCAGCATTTT. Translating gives CASSRQNQPQHF.

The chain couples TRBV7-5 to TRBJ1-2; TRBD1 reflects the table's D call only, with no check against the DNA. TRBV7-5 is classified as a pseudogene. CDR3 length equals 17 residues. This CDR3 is CARSLRSAAGGIDGYTF. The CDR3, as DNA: TGTGCCAGAAGCTTAAGGTCGGCGGCAGGGGGTATCGATGGCTACACCTTC.

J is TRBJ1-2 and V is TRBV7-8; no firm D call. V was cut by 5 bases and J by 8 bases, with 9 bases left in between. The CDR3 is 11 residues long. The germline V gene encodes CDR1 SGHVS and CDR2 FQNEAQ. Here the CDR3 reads CASSLGFGYTF. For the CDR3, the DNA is TGTGCCAGCAGCCTGGGGTTCGGCTACACCTTC.

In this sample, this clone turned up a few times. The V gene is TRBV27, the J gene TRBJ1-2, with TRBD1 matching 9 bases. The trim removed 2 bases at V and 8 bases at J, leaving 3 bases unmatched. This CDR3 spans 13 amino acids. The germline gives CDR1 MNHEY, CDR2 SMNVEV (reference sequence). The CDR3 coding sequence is TGTGCCAGCAGTTTACGGGGACAGGGAGGCTACACCTTC. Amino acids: CASSLRGQGGYTF.

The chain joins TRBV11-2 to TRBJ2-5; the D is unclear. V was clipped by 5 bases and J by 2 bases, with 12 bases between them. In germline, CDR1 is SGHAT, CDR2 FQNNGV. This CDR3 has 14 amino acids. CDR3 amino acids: CASSLISRQETQYF. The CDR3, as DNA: TGTGCCAGCAGCCTCATCAGCCGTCAAGAGACCCAGTACTTC.

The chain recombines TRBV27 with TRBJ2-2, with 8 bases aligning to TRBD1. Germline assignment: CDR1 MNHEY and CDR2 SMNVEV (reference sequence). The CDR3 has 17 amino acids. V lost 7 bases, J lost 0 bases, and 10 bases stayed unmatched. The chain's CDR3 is CASTLYWGQANTGELFF. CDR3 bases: TGTGCCAGCACTCTTTATTGGGGACAGGCGAACACCGGGGAGCTGTTTTTT.

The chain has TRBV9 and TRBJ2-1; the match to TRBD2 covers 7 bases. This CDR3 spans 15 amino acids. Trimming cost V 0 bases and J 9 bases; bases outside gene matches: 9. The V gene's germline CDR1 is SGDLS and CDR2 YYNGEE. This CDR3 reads CASSVALREIGEQFF. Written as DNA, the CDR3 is TGTGCCAGCAGCGTAGCTTTGCGGGAGATAGGTGAGCAGTTCTTC.

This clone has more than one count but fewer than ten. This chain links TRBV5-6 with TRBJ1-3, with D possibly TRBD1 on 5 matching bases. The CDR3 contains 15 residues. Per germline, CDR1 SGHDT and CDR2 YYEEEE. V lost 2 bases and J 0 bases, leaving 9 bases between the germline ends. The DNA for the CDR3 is TGTGCCAGCAGCTTAGGGACCTACTCTGGAAACACCATATATTTT. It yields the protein CASSLGTYSGNTIYF.

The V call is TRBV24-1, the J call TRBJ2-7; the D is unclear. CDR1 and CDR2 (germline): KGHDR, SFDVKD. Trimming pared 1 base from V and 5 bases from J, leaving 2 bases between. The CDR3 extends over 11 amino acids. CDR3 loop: CATSDLHEQYF. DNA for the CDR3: TGTGCCACCAGTGATTTACACGAGCAGTACTTC.

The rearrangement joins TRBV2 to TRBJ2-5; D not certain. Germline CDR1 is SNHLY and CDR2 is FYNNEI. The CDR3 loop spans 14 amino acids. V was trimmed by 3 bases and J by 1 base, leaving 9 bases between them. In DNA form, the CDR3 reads TGTGCCAGCAGTGAGGCGACCCTCCAAGAGACCCAGTACTTC. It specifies CASSEATLQETQYF.

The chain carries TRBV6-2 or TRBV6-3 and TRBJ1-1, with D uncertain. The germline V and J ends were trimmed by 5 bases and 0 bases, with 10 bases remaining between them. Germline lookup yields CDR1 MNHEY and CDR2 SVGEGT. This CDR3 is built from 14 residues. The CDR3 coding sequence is TGTGCCAGCAGTCAAAGGCAGGTGAACACTGAAGCTTTCTTT. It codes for CASSQRQVNTEAFF.

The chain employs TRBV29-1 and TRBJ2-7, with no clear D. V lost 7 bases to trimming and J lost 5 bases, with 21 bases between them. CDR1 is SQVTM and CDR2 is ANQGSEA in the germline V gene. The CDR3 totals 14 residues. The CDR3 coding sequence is TGCAGCGCCCGTAAAACAGCTGGGCACGACGAGCAGTACTTC. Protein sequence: CSARKTAGHDEQYF.

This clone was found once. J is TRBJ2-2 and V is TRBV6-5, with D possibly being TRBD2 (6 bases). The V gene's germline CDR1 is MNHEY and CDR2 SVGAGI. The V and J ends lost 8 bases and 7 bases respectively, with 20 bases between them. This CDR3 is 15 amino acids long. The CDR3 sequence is CASPRGNVANGELFF. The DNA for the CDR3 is TGTGCCAGCCCCCGGGGGAACGTGGCTAACGGGGAGCTGTTTTTT.

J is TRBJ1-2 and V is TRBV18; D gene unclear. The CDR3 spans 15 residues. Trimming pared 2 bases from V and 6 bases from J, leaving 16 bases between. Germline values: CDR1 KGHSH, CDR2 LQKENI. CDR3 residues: CASSPVVTGRDGYTF. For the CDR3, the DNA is TGTGCCAGCTCACCAGTTGTCACGGGAAGAGATGGCTACACCTTC.

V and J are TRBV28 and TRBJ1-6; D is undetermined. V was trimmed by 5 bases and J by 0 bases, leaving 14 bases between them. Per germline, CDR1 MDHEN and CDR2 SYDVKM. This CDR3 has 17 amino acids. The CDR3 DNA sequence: TGTGCCAGCAGTGGCAACTCCCCCGGCTCCTATAATTCACCCCTCCACTTT. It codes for CASSGNSPGSYNSPLHF.

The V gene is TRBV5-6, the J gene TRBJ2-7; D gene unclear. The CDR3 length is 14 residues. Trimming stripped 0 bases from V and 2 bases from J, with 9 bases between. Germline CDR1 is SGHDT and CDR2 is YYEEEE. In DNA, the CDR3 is TGTGCCAGCAGCTTGGGACCAACGGCCTACGAGCAGTACTTC. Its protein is CASSLGPTAYEQYF.

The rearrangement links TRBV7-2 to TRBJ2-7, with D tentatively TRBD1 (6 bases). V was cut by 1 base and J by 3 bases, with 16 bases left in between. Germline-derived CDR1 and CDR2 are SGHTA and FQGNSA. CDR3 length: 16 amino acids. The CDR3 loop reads CASSLGPDSLGYEQYF. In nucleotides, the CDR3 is TGTGCCAGCAGCTTAGGCCCGGACAGCCTCGGCTACGAGCAGTACTTC.

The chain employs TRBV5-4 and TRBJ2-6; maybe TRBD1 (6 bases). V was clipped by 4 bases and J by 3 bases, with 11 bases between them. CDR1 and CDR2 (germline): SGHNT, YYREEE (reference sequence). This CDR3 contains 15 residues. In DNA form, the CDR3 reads TGTGCCAGCAGCGAGGGGGACCTTGGGGCCAACGTCCTGACTTTC. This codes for CASSEGDLGANVLTF. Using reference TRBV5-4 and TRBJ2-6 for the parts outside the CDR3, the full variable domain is ETGVTQSPTHLIKTRGQQVTLRCSSQSGHNTVSWYQQALGQGPQFIFQYYREEENGRGNFPPRFSGLQFPNYSSELNVNALELDDSALYLCASSEGDLGANVLTFGAGSRLTVL.

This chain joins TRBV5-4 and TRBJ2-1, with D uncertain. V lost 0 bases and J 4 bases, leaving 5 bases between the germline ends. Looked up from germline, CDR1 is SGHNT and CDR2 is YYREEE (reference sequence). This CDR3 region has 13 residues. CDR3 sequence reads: CASSLDVYNEQFF. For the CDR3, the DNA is TGTGCCAGCAGCTTGGACGTGTACAATGAGCAGTTCTTC.

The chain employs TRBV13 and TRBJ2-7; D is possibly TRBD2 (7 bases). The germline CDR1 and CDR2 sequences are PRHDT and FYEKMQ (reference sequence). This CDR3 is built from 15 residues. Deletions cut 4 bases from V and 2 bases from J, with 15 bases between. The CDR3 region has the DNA TGTGCCAGCAGCTCACGGACCGGGGGGCCCTACGAGCAGTACTTC. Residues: CASSSRTGGPYEQYF. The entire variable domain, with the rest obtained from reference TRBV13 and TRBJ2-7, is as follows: AAGVIQSPRHLIKEKRETATLKCYPIPRHDTVYWYQQGPGQDPQFLISFYEKMQSDKGSIPDRFSAQQFSDYHSELNMSSLELGDSALYFCASSSRTGGPYEQYFGPGTRLTVT.

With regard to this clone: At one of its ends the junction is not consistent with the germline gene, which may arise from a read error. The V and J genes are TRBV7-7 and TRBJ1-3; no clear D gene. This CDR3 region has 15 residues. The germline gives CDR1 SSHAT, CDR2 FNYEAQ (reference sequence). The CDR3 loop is CASSLNTNSGNTIYF. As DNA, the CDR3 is TGTGCTAGCAGCTTAAACACCAACTCTGGAAACACCATATATTTT.

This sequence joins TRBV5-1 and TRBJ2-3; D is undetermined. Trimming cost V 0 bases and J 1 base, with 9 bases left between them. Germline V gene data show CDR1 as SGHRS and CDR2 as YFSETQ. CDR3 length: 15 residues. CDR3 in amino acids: CASSLDGQGTDTQYF. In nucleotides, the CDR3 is TGCGCCAGCAGCTTGGACGGGCAGGGCACAGATACGCAGTATTTT.